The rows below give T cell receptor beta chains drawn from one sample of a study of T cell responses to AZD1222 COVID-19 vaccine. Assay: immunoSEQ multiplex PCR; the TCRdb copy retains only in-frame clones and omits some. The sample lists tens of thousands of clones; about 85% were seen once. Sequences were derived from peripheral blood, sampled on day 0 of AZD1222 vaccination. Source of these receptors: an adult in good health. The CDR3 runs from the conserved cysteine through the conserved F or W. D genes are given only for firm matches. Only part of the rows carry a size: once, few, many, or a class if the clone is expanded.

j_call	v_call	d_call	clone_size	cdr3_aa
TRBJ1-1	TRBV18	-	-	CAGGSRGQEAFF
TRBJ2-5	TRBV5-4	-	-	CASREMGEETQYF
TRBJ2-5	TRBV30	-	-	CAWSRETQYF
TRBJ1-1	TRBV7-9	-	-	CASSLEQGNTEAFF
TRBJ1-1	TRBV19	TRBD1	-	CASSIGSPGGTEAFF
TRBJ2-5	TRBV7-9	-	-	CASSPRAVQETQYF
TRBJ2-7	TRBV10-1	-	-	CASSDSSGYEQYF
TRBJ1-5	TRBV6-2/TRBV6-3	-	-	CASSYSFSRGRQPQHF
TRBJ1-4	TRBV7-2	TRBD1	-	CASSLARTGGDFSRKLFF
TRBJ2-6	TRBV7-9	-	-	CASTLDRANVLTF
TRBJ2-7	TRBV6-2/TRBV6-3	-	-	CASSFPGASSEQYF
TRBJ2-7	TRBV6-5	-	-	CASSGDKGYEQYF
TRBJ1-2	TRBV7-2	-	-	CASSLVTGGGYTF
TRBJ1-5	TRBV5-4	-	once	CASSAVGAGQPQHF
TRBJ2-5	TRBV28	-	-	CASSSLPTQYF
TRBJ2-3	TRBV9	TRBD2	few	CASSTTGGLVADTQYF
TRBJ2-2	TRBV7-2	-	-	CASSLGWGGTGELFF
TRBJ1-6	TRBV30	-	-	CAWSVLGGNNSPLHF
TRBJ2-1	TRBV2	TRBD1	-	CARPSEPTGRRNEQFF
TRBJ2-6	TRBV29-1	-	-	CSVAGGMSGANVLTF
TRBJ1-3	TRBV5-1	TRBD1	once	CASSPQGPISGNTIYF
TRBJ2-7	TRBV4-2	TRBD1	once	CASSRTGTGDYYEQYF
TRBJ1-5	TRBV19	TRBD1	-	CASSKRTGLNQPQHF
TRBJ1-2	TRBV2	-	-	CASSGGVYYGYTF
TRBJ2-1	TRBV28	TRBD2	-	CASRPSGTSSYNEQFF
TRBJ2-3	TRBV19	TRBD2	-	CASSRVAGGGDTQYF
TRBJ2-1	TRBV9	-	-	CASSVGGYRNEQFF
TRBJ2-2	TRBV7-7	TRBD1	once	CASSQSDRDTGELFF
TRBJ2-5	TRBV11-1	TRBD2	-	CASSPSGNSFGETQYF
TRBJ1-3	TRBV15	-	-	CATSRDRQSLSGNTIYF
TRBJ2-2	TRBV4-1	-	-	CASSQIPGGESSRELFF
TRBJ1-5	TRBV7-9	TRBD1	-	CASSPGQGLAQPQHF
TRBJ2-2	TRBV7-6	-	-	CASSPSAGELFF
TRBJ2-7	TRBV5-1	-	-	CASSLGGSSSYEQYF
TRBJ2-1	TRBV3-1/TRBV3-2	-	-	CASSQDLGGIDEQFF
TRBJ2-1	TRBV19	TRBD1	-	CASSIAAGQGLNEQFF
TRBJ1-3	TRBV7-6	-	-	CASSQRPGAGNTIYF
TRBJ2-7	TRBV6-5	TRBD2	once	CASSPGGTSYEQYF
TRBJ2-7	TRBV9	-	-	CASSATSGRTEQYF
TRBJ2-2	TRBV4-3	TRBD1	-	CASSQGLQGNWDTGELFF
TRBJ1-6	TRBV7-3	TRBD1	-	CASREQGTVNSPLHF